Presented here are 22 T cell receptor beta chains from one specimen sequenced in a study of shared T cell receptors in the human thymus. The protocol was immunoSEQ multiplex PCR, while the TCRdb copy is restricted to in-frame clones and leaves out a portion. The repertoire holds about 660,000 clones, with around 87% as singletons. The sample also formed part of further work on human thymus T cells.

Input material: thymocytes. The receptor source for this set is a boy younger than two with a congenital heart defect.

The chain joins TRBV27 to TRBJ2-7, with D possibly TRBD2 on 6 matching bases. Germline CDR1 MNHEY, CDR2 SMNVEV (reference sequence). This CDR3 spans 14 amino acids. Trimming cost V 2 bases and J 0 bases, with 8 bases left between them. The CDR3 nucleotides are TGTGCCAGCAGTTTACACGGGAGCTCCTACGAGCAGTACTTC. Its protein is CASSLHGSSYEQYF.

This clone was detected once. This sequence joins TRBV18 and TRBJ2-5; no firm D call. Per germline, CDR1 KGHSH and CDR2 LQKENI. Trimming took off 3 bases at V and 5 bases at J, with 22 bases between the two ends. CDR3 length equals 17 residues. In DNA form, the CDR3 reads TGTGCCAGCTCACCTCACGTTTCTGGGCTCCTGTGGGAGACCCAGTACTTC. Translating gives CASSPHVSGLLWETQYF. The full variable domain, completed using reference TRBV18 and TRBJ2-5, is NAGVMQNPRHLVRRRGQEARLRCSPMKGHSHVYWYRQLPEEGLKFMVYLQKENIIDESGMPKERFSAEFPKEGPSILRIQQVVRGDSAAYFCASSPHVSGLLWETQYFGPGTRLLVL.

V is TRBV5-1 and J is TRBJ1-5, with TRBD1 matching 9 bases. This CDR3 contains 15 residues. Germline assignment: CDR1 SGHRS and CDR2 YFSETQ. With V trimmed by 4 bases and J by 5 bases, 7 bases remained unmatched. The CDR3 sequence is CASSTYRGRHQPQHF. The DNA of the CDR3 is TGCGCCAGCAGCACGTACAGGGGGCGGCATCAGCCCCAGCATTTT.

V usage is TRBV5-8 and J usage is TRBJ1-1; TRBD1 matches at 9 bases. The CDR3 is 15 amino acids. The J segment lost 3 bases and the V segment lost 4 bases, leaving 7 bases of the junction unmatched. In germline, CDR1 is SGHTS, CDR2 YDEGEE. In nucleotides, the CDR3 is TGTGCCAGCAGCCCGGGACAGGGCGAATACACTGAAGCTTTCTTT. As protein: CASSPGQGEYTEAFF.

This chain connects TRBV27 to TRBJ2-1; TRBD1 matches at 8 bases. CDR1 and CDR2 (germline): MNHEY, SMNVEV (reference sequence). The junction had 13 bases not matched to a gene; V was cut back by 6 bases and J by 6 bases. The CDR3 spans 16 residues. In DNA form, the CDR3 reads TGTGCCAGCAGCCCTCAGGGGGCCCACGGTGGCAATGAGCAGTTCTTC. It encodes CASSPQGAHGGNEQFF.

The genes are TRBV4-1 and TRBJ2-3; 12 bases map to TRBD2. With 4 bases clipped from V and 1 base from J, the junction kept 9 bases outside the gene matches. Germline lookup yields CDR1 MGHRA and CDR2 YSYEKL. This CDR3 comprises 18 residues. Here the CDR3 DNA reads TGCGCCAGCAGCCCTACTAGCGGGAGGACCTTTCGCACAGATACGCAGTATTTT. Translating it yields CASSPTSGRTFRTDTQYF.

V usage is TRBV19 and J usage is TRBJ2-3, with D possibly TRBD2 on 6 matching bases. From germline, CDR1 is LNHDA and CDR2 SQIVND (reference sequence). The V gene lost 11 bases and the J gene lost 7 bases, with 22 bases spanning the gap. The CDR3 runs 14 residues. The CDR3 DNA sequence: TGTGCCTGCCAACCTCTAGGGGAGGTAAATACGCAGTATTTT. This translates into CACQPLGEVNTQYF.

This clone has only one observation. V gene TRBV2 combines with J gene TRBJ1-2; 7 nucleotides line up with TRBD1. Looked up from germline, CDR1 is SNHLY and CDR2 is FYNNEI. The J segment lost 6 bases and the V segment lost 8 bases, leaving 12 bases of the junction unmatched. CDR3 length: 14 residues. The CDR3 loop is CASPLPGTVDGYTF. In DNA, the CDR3 is TGTGCCAGCCCCCTGCCCGGGACAGTGGATGGCTACACCTTC.

V and J are TRBV5-6 and TRBJ2-7, with 14 bases matching TRBD2. The CDR3 is made up of 18 amino acids. After removal of 4 bases from V and 3 bases from J, the junction contained 12 bases not matched to a gene. Germline loops: CDR1 SGHDT, CDR2 YYEEEE. The CDR3 is CASSQNLTSGRADYEQYF. DNA for the CDR3: TGTGCCAGCAGCCAGAACCTGACTAGCGGGAGGGCCGACTACGAGCAGTACTTC.

This chain connects TRBV11-2 to TRBJ2-3, with 7 bases that match TRBD2. Germline V lookup: CDR1 SGHAT, CDR2 FQNNGV. V dropped 0 bases and J dropped 3; count of bases not matched to a gene: 12. The CDR3 has 18 residues. The DNA of the CDR3 is TGTGCCAGCAGCTTAGATCCCTCCTGGCGGGAGCGGACAGATACGCAGTATTTT. Protein: CASSLDPSWRERTDTQYF.

In nucleotides, the CDR3 is TGTGCCAGCAGCTTAGCCGGGGTTAACACTGAAGCTTTCTTT. Its protein product is CASSLAGVNTEAFF. The genes are TRBV7-8 and TRBJ1-1; D remains ambiguous. V lost 0 bases and J lost 2, with 7 bases in between. The CDR3 is 14 residues long. Germline CDR1 SGHVS, CDR2 FQNEAQ.

V usage is TRBV5-1 and J usage is TRBJ2-3, with unresolved D. V was cut by 0 bases and J by 1 base, with 9 bases left in between. CDR1 SGHRS and CDR2 YFSETQ come from the germline V gene. The CDR3 spans 15 residues. In nucleotides, the CDR3 is TGCGCCAGCAGCTTGGTGTCTCTAGGCACAGATACGCAGTATTTT. This gives the protein CASSLVSLGTDTQYF.

The chain recombines TRBV15 with TRBJ2-5; D gene ambiguous. This CDR3 has 14 residues. From germline, CDR1 is LNHNV and CDR2 YYDKDF (reference sequence). V dropped 1 base and J dropped 0 bases, with 6 bases sitting between them. The CDR3 is CATSRGQNQETQYF. CDR3 sequence (DNA): TGTGCCACCAGCAGAGGTCAGAACCAAGAGACCCAGTACTTC.

This clone was counted a single time. The chain joins TRBV5-6 to TRBJ2-2; 7 nucleotides align to TRBD2. CDR1 is SGHDT and CDR2 is YYEEEE in the germline V gene. V trimming: 4 bases; J trimming: 6 bases; junction bases outside the gene matches: 12. CDR3 length equals 16 residues. CDR3 sequence reads: CASSPWTSHNPGELFF. CDR3 sequence (DNA): TGTGCCAGCAGCCCCTGGACTAGTCACAACCCCGGGGAGCTGTTTTTT.

This chain links TRBV2 with TRBJ2-7, with 9 nucleotides matching TRBD1. V gave up 6 bases and J gave up 2 bases; unmatched junction bases: 14. The CDR3 contains 17 residues. From germline, CDR1 is SNHLY and CDR2 FYNNEI. The CDR3: CASSVLRDRDCPYEQYF. CDR3 nucleotides: TGTGCCAGCAGCGTGCTTCGGGACAGGGATTGTCCCTACGAGCAGTACTTC. The variable domain in full, completed from reference TRBV2 and TRBJ2-7, reads EPEVTQTPSHQVTQMGQEVILRCVPISNHLYFYWYRQILGQKVEFLVSFYNNEISEKSEIFDDQFSVERPDGSNFTLKIRSTKLEDSAMYFCASSVLRDRDCPYEQYFGPGTRLTVT.

The J gene is TRBJ2-4, the V gene TRBV2, with D possibly matching TRBD2 (5 bases). Per the germline V gene, CDR1 is SNHLY and CDR2 is FYNNEI. The germline V and J ends were trimmed by 3 bases and 6 bases, with 21 bases remaining between them. This CDR3 has 17 amino acids. As DNA, the CDR3 is TGTGCCAGCAGTGAGAACTCTCGAGGGCGTGAGGGAAACATTCAGTACTTC. Protein: CASSENSRGREGNIQYF.

V usage is TRBV6-6 and J usage is TRBJ2-5; TRBD1 matches at 10 bases. Germline CDR1 reads MNHNY; CDR2 reads SVGAGI (reference sequence). The CDR3 has 16 residues. V trimming: 4 bases; J trimming: 3 bases; junction bases outside the gene matches: 8. CDR3 in DNA: TGTGCCAGCAGTTGGACCGGGACAGGGGAAGAAGAGACCCAGTACTTC. It translates to CASSWTGTGEEETQYF.

The chain links TRBV7-2 to TRBJ2-7, with D tentatively TRBD2 (5 bases). The V gene lost 3 bases and the J gene lost 3 bases, with 9 bases spanning the gap. The CDR3 has 13 residues. Germline assignment: CDR1 SGHTA and CDR2 FQGNSA. The CDR3 DNA is TGTGCCAGCAGCTTGGACTGGGGCTACGAGCAGTACTTC. Its translation is CASSLDWGYEQYF.

This clone came up once. The chain carries TRBV4-1 and TRBJ2-3, with a possible D match to TRBD2 (7 bases). V lost 0 bases and J lost 3, with 22 bases in between. This CDR3 contains 19 residues. The germline V gene has CDR1 MGHRA and CDR2 YSYEKL. CDR3 in amino acids: CASSQDSLVRGAGTDTQYF. The CDR3, as DNA: TGCGCCAGCAGCCAAGATTCGTTGGTACGGGGGGCGGGGACAGATACGCAGTATTTT.

V usage is TRBV30 and J usage is TRBJ1-1, with 9 bases that match TRBD1. The V gene's germline CDR1 is GTSNPN and CDR2 SVGIG (reference sequence). The CDR3 totals 17 residues. V lost 2 bases, J lost 5 bases, and 15 bases stayed unmatched. The CDR3 region is CAWSNRGPSGCWTEAFF. The CDR3 coding sequence is TGTGCCTGGAGTAACAGGGGGCCCTCAGGATGCTGGACTGAAGCTTTCTTT.

V gene TRBV6-1 combines with J gene TRBJ2-7; TRBD2 aligns across 10 bases. Germline loops: CDR1 MNHNS, CDR2 SASEGT. With 2 bases clipped from V and 3 bases from J, the junction kept 13 bases outside the gene matches. The CDR3 spans 18 residues. The CDR3 protein is CASSESRAGGLGDYEQYF. The CDR3 coding sequence is TGTGCCAGCAGTGAATCCAGAGCGGGAGGGCTGGGGGACTACGAGCAGTACTTC.

This sequence joins TRBV11-2 and TRBJ2-1; D is unresolved. The CDR3 consists of 17 residues. V lost 3 bases to trimming and J lost 3 bases, with 18 bases between them. In germline, CDR1 is SGHAT, CDR2 FQNNGV. The CDR3 region has the DNA TGTGCCAGCAGCTTTAGGTTATGGCAGGCCTTCTACAATGAGCAGTTCTTC. Protein: CASSFRLWQAFYNEQFF.